These 2 T cell receptor beta chains originate from one sample sequenced in a study of T cell responses to AZD1222 COVID-19 vaccine. Data came from immunoSEQ multiplex PCR; TCRdb stores just in-frame clones and leaves some out. Of some 100,000 clones detected, approximately 90% appear once; the ten largest clones hold about 7.1%. Material: peripheral blood, obtained 28 days after the second AZD1222 dose. Every receptor here comes from an adult who received the AZD1222 COVID-19 vaccine.

This sequence joins TRBV3-1 (or the pseudogene TRBV3-2) and TRBJ1-6; the D gene is possibly TRBD1 (5 bases). Trimming removed 4 bases at V and 7 bases at J, with 14 bases between. The CDR3 consists of 15 residues. Germline CDR1 reads LGHDT; CDR2 reads YNNKEL (reference sequence). CDR3 DNA sequence: TGTGCCAGCAGCCCTGCTTACGGGGGAAATTCACCCCTCCACTTT. This encodes CASSPAYGGNSPLHF.

The V gene is TRBV11-3, the J gene TRBJ2-3; TRBD2 aligns across 10 bases. The V segment lost 4 bases and the J segment 5 bases; nucleotides outside the gene matches: 12. The CDR3 loop spans 17 amino acids. Germline CDR1 is SGHNT and CDR2 is YENEEA. CDR3 coding DNA: TGTGCCAGCAGCTCGGGGAGGTCTAGCGGGAGTGGAGATACGCAGTATTTT. This encodes CASSSGRSSGSGDTQYF.